The T cell receptor beta chain described here comes from a study of blood T cells in healthy people across ages. In its sample, this clonotype was seen once. It was with a sample-barcoded 5' primer and a J-beta primer mix that a second PCR of roughly 7 to 12 cycles was run. TCRdb independently ran MiXCR on the 5' RACE reads; one entry per CDR3 protein. The data hold around 970,000 distinct CDR3 sequences, with roughly 51% observed a single time. Trimming took off 3 bases at V and 0 bases at J, with 12 bases between the two ends. The CDR3 extends over 17 amino acids. This chain connects TRBV12-3 or TRBV12-4 to TRBJ2-6; D gene unclear. Source material: blood. The TCR sequence derives from an older woman in good health. CDR3 sequence reads: CASSFNGPISGANVLTF. The CDR3 DNA reads TGTGCCAGCAGTTTTAACGGCCCGATCTCTGGGGCCAACGTCCTGACTTTC.